This record concerns one T cell receptor (beta chain) sequence. Its antigen is undetermined. TCRdb itself ran the 5' RACE reads through MiXCR, one entry per CDR3 protein. The table lists about 430,000 distinct CDR3 sequences, less than 25% of them singletons. This entry is derived from a study of T-cell memory formation after mild COVID-19. Across the study: TCR clusters were mostly confined to one donor each. Whole-study results and caveats: Day 15 to 85 contracting clones showed balanced CD4/CD8; later expanders leaned CD4+. Shrinking CD4+ clones were chiefly CM and EM; CD8+ ones were chiefly EMRA.

The CDR3 loop spans 16 amino acids. Trimming took 3 bases from V and 1 from J; bases not matched to a gene: 3. This chain joins TRBV12-3 or TRBV12-4 and TRBJ2-5; 12 nucleotides align to TRBD2. The sequenced sample was PBMCs or a T cell subset sorted from them (not recorded which). The receptor was derived from an adult woman who had mild COVID-19 (a few samples of this study predate the infection). Cell type and time point are not known. CDR3 sequence (DNA): TGTGCCAGCAGTTTGTCACTAGCGGGGGGCCAAGAGACCCAGTACTTC. The encoded protein is CASSLSLAGGQETQYF.